Listed here is a single TCR beta chain. What it binds is not known. The sample has other DNA sequences that encode this CDR3 too. Germline V CDR1 and CDR2: MNHEY, SMNVEV (reference sequence). Trimming shortened V by 3 bases and J by 6 bases, and 6 bases separated the two germline ends. This CDR3 comprises 12 residues. These data come from a study of shared clonotypes between healthy human individuals. Overall study results and limits: Several donors shared approximately 5% of their naive CD4 clonotypes.

Naivety among CD8 cells was defined by CD45RO negativity and positive CCR7 selection, thereby excluding terminally differentiated effector memory CD45RA+ cells. Sequencing used immunoSEQ multiplex PCR; TCRdb keeps in-frame clones, though not all of them. The table lists around 580,000 clones, 98% of them singletons. Sequencing used naive CD8+ T cells sorted from blood. The sequence was collected from a man under 40 in good health. The V and J genes are TRBV27 and TRBJ1-5; TRBD1 might be the D (5 bases). CDR3 nucleotides: TGTGCCAGCAGTTTGGGGGGTCAGCCCCAGCATTTT. Translated, it gives CASSLGGQPQHF.